This T cell receptor beta chain was sequenced for a study of T cell repertoires in cytomegalovirus infection. Looking at the study overall: It can be stated that public TCR beta signatures indicated CMV infection as well as a matching HLA type. Findings and limits, study-wide: Across the ex vivo response, the dominant clonotypes were HLA-C-restricted CMV-specific TCR beta clonotypes.

TCRdb passed the reads through MiXCR, listing each CDR3 protein once. The repertoire holds about 110,000 distinct CDR3 sequences, with 25% to 35% as singletons. This clonotype was seen ten or more times. The antigen remains unidentified. The input for sequencing was CD8+ T cells from cultured PBMCs, taken from culture after CMV antigen stimulation. This receptor was obtained from a human donor in good health (CMV status not recorded). Some clones in this sample may be carry-over from other donors' samples.

CDR3 sequence reads: CASSFYATSGGADEQFF. In DNA form, the CDR3 reads TGTGCCAGCAGTTTTTACGCGACTAGCGGGGGGGCCGATGAGCAGTTCTTC. The V and J genes are TRBV12-3 or TRBV12-4 and TRBJ2-1, with TRBD2 identical over 14 bases. The length of the CDR3 is 17 residues. Unmatched junction bases numbered 9, after V lost 3 bases and J lost 8 bases.